Reported below is one TCR beta chain. What it binds is unknown. Here immunoSEQ multiplex PCR was the method, and the copy in TCRdb shows in-frame clones only, minus some. Of around 140,000 clones listed, roughly 86% are singletons. This sample is part of a study of T cell responses to AZD1222 COVID-19 vaccine. Whole-study findings and limits: Two doses of AZD1222 preceded a rise in Spike-specific TCR breadth and depth.

The germline V gene encodes CDR1 LGHDT and CDR2 YNNKEL (reference sequence). V dropped 1 base and J dropped 7 bases, with 16 bases sitting between them. There are 15 residues in the CDR3. The TCR originated in an adult who received the MenACWY meningococcal vaccine as a control. This chain joins TRBV3-1 (or the pseudogene TRBV3-2) and TRBJ1-2; possible D gene TRBD1, 5 bases. The sample here was peripheral blood, taken 28 days after the second dose of the MenACWY control vaccine. CDR3 residues: CASSQAVQGNVGYTF. The CDR3 nucleotides read TGTGCCAGCAGCCAAGCGGTGCAGGGAAATGTTGGCTACACCTTC.